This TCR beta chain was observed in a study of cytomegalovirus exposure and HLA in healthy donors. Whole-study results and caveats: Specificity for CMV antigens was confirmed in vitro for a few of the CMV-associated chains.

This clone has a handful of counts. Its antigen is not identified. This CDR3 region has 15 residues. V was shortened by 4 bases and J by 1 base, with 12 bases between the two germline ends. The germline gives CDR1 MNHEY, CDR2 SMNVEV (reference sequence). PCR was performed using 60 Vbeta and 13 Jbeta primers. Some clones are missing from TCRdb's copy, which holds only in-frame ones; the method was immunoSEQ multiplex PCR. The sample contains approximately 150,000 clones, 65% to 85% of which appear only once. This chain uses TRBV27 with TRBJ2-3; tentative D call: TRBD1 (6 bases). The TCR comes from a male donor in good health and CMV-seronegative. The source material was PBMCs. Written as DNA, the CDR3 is TGTGCCAGCAGTTACAGGGTTGCTGGCACAGATACGCAGTATTTT. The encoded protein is CASSYRVAGTDTQYF.